Detailed here is one T cell receptor beta chain. No antigen is known for it. CDR3 length: 13 residues. V was cut by 3 bases and J by 4 bases, with 9 bases left in between. Germline values: CDR1 KGHSH, CDR2 LQKENI. Single viable CD3+CD4+CD8-CD45RO+ cells were sorted as the memory CD4+ T cells. Total CD4+ T cells were enriched by CD4 positive selection. Clones were read by immunoSEQ multiplex PCR, and TCRdb kept only the in-frame ones, dropping some. The data contain approximately 30,000 clones, around four fifths of them seen just once; the ten biggest clones take up roughly 0.63%. This record belongs to a study of memory CD4+ T cells and cytomegalovirus serostatus. In the study overall: This sample comes from healthy Belgian adults, fewer than 10 CMV seropositive, about 23 seronegative. Notes on the study in general: Each of approximately 70 CMV-associated TCRbeta sequences occurred in one to five individuals. Suggested: most of the CMV-linked TCR signature lies in CD4+ memory cells.

The rearrangement links TRBV18 to TRBJ1-2, with a tentative D call TRBD1 (5 bases). Sample: memory CD4+ T cells from blood. This sequence was found in an adult in good health and CMV-seronegative. Some clones in this sample may be carry-over from other donors' samples. In nucleotides, the CDR3 is TGTGCCAGCTCACCGCGGGACGGCTATGGCTACACCTTC. Translation: CASSPRDGYGYTF.